Presented here are 8 T cell receptor beta chains from one specimen sequenced in a study of identical twins. TCRdb re-called the 5' RACE reads through MiXCR, storing one row per CDR3 protein. Here the sample spans roughly 720,000 distinct CDR3 sequences, 15% to 20% being singletons. In addition, the sample was reused for a study of T cells expressing NK-cell markers.

The specimen was PBMCs. The origin of the receptors is a woman between 18 and 30 years old in good health.

The genes are TRBV5-6 and TRBJ2-1; tentatively, D is TRBD1 (6 bases). CDR1 and CDR2 from the germline V gene are SGHDT and YYEEEE. Deletions cut 5 bases from V and 1 base from J, with 13 bases between. This CDR3 has 15 amino acids. Here the CDR3 reads CASRWGPRSYNEQFF. The DNA of the CDR3 is TGTGCCAGCAGATGGGGGCCGCGTTCCTACAATGAGCAGTTCTTC. Full variable domain (remainder filled in from reference TRBV5-6 and TRBJ2-1): DAGVTQSPTHLIKTRGQQVTLRCSPKSGHDTVSWYQQALGQGPQFIFQYYEEEERQRGNFPDRFSGHQFPNYSSELNVNALLLGDSALYLCASRWGPRSYNEQFFGPGTRLTVL.

The V and J genes are TRBV29-1 and TRBJ2-7; a weak D match, TRBD2 (5 bases). The germline V gene has CDR1 SQVTM and CDR2 ANQGSEA. The CDR3 contains 14 residues. Trimming shortened V by 3 bases and J by 2 bases, and 14 bases separated the two germline ends. DNA for the CDR3: TGCAGCGTTGAGACGGCTAGCCAAACCTACGAGCAGTACTTC. Translated: CSVETASQTYEQYF.

This clonotype occurred a few times. V gene TRBV12-3 or TRBV12-4 combines with J gene TRBJ1-5; no clear D gene. V gave up 1 base and J gave up 1 base, with 8 bases separating them. The CDR3 runs to 15 residues. The chain's CDR3 is CASSLGRASNQPQHF. CDR3 in DNA: TGTGCCAGCAGTTTAGGACGGGCGAGCAATCAGCCCCAGCATTTT.

The J gene is TRBJ1-1, the V gene TRBV20-1, with unresolved D. Germline loops: CDR1 DFQATT, CDR2 SNEGSKA (reference sequence). This CDR3 has 14 amino acids. The V gene lost 3 bases and the J gene lost 2 bases, with 13 bases spanning the gap. The CDR3 loop reads CSARNSGVNTEAFF. The CDR3 nucleotides are TGCAGTGCTAGGAATTCAGGCGTAAACACTGAAGCTTTCTTT.

This clonotype has a single count. The chain employs TRBV21-1 and TRBJ2-3; TRBD1 is the table's D call and was not checked against the DNA. TRBV21-1 is given as a pseudogene. CDR3 size: 16 residues. CDR3 amino acids: CASSRGQGREADTQYF. CDR3 bases: TGTGCCAGCAGCAGGGGCCAGGGGCGCGAGGCAGATACGCAGTATTTT.

This sequence joins TRBV12-3 or TRBV12-4 and TRBJ2-2; TRBD2 matches at 14 bases. The V segment lost 6 bases and the J segment 3 bases; nucleotides outside the gene matches: 6. There are 17 residues in the CDR3. Here the CDR3 DNA reads TGTGCCAGCAGGGGACTAGCGGGAGCGTTGGACACCGGGGAGCTGTTTTTT. It translates to CASRGLAGALDTGELFF.

This chain connects TRBV20-1 to TRBJ1-1, with 8 bases lining up with TRBD1. CDR3 length: 16 amino acids. Trimming took 0 bases from V and 1 from J; bases not matched to a gene: 7. CDR1 and CDR2 (germline): DFQATT, SNEGSKA (reference sequence). The DNA of the CDR3 is TGCAGTGCTAGAGATCAGGGGGCGGGGAAGAACACTGAAGCTTTCTTT. Residues: CSARDQGAGKNTEAFF.

This clonotype has ten or more counts. The gene calls are TRBV15 and TRBJ1-1; D unresolved. This CDR3 comprises 16 residues. Per germline, CDR1 LNHNV and CDR2 YYDKDF (reference sequence). Trimming stripped 1 base from V and 0 bases from J, with 12 bases between. The CDR3 loop reads CATSRGMTILNTEAFF. DNA for the CDR3: TGTGCCACCAGCAGAGGAATGACGATCCTGAACACTGAAGCTTTCTTT.